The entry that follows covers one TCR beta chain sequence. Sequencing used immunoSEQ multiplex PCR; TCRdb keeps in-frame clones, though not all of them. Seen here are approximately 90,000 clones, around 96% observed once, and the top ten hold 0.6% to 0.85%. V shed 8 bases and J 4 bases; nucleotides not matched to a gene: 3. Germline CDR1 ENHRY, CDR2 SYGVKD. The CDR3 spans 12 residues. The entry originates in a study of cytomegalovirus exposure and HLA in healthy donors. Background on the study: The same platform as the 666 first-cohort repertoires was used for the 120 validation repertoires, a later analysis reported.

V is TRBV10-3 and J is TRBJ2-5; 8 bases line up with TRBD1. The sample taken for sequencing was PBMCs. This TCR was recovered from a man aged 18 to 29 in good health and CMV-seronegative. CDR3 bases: TGTGCCATCGGGCAGGGGGCAGAGACCCAGTACTTC. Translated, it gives CAIGQGAETQYF.